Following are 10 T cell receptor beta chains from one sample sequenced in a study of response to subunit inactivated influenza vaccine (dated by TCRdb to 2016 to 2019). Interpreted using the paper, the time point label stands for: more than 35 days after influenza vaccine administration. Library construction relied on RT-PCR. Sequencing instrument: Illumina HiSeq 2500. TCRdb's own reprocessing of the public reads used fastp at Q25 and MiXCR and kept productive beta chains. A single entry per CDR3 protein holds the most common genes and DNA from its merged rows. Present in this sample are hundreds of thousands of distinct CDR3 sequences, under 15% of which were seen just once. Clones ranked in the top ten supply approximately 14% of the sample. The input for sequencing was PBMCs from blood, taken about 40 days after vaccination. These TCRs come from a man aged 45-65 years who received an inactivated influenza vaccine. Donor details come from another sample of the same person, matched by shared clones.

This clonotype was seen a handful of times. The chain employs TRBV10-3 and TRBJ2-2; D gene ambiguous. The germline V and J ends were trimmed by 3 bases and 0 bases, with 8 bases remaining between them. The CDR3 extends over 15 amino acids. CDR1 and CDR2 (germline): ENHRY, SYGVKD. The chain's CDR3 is CAISDKWANTGELFF. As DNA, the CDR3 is TGTGCCATCAGTGATAAGTGGGCGAACACCGGGGAGCTGTTTTTT.

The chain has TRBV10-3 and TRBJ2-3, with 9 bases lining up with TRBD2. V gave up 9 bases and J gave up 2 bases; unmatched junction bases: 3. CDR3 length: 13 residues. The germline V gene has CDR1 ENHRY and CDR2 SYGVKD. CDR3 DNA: TGTGCCATGTTAGCGGGAGACACAGATACGCAGTATTTT. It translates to CAMLAGDTDTQYF.

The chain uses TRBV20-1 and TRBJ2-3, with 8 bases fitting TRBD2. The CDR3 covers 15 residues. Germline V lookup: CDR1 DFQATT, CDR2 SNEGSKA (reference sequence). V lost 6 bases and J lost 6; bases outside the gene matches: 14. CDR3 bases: TGCAGTGCACAGACGAGCGGGAGAAGTTCCGATACGCAGTATTTT. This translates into CSAQTSGRSSDTQYF.

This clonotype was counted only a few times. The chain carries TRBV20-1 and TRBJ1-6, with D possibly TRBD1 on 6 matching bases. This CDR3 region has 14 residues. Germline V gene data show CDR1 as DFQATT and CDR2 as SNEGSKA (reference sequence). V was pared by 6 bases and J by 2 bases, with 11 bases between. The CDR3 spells CSATRDTYNSPLHF. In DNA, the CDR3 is TGCAGTGCGACACGGGACACCTATAATTCACCCCTCCACTTT.

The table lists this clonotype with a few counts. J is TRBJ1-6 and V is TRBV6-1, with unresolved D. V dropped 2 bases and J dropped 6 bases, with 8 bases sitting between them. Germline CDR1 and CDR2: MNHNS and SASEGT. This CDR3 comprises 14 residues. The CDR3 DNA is TGTGCCAGCAGTGAAAGGTCAGCTAATTCACCCCTCCACTTT. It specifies CASSERSANSPLHF.

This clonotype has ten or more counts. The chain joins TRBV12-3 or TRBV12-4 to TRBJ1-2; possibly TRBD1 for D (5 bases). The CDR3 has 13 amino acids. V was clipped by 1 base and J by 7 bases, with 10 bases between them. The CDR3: CASSLGTGLGYTF. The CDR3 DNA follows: TGTGCCAGCAGTTTAGGGACGGGGCTTGGCTACACCTTC.

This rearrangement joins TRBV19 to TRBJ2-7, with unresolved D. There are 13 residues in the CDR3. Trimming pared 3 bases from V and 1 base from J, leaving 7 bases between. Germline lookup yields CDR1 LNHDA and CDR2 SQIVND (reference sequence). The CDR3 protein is CASSMGKSYEQYF. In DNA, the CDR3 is TGTGCCAGTAGTATGGGCAAGTCCTACGAGCAGTACTTC.

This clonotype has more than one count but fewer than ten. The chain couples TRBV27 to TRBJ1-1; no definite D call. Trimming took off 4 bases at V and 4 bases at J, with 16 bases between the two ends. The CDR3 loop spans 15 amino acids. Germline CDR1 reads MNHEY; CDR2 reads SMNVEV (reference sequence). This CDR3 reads CASSSYGRLGTEAFF. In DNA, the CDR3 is TGTGCCAGCAGTTCGTACGGGCGGTTGGGCACTGAAGCTTTCTTT.

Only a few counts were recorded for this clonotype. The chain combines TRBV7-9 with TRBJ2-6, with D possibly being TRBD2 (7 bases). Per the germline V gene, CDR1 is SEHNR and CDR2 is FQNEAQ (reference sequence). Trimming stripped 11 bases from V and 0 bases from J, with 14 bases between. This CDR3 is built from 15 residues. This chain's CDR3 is CARGGGISGANVLTF. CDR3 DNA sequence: TGTGCCCGGGGAGGGGGAATCTCTGGGGCCAACGTCCTGACTTTC.

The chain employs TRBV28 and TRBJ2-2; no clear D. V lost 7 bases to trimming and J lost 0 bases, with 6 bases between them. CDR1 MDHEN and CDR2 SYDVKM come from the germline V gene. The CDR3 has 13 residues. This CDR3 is CASKRPNTGELFF. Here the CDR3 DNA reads TGTGCCAGCAAGCGCCCGAACACCGGGGAGCTGTTTTTT.